The 32 T cell receptor beta chains below come from one sample, sequenced in a study of beta chain features in type 1 diabetes. Expressed TCRB transcripts were sequenced because the isolated RNA had all been reverse transcribed beforehand. Only in-frame clones appear in the TCRdb table, and some are missing; sequencing was by immunoSEQ multiplex PCR. In the table there are hundreds of thousands of clones, about a sixth of which are singletons. Sequencing input: naive CD4+ T cells from blood. The receptors here all came from a man younger than 35 in good health.

The chain couples TRBV2 to TRBJ2-4; D unclear. V lost 0 bases, J lost 0 bases, and 6 bases lay in between. The CDR3 spans 15 residues. Germline CDR1 is SNHLY and CDR2 is FYNNEI. The DNA of the CDR3 is TGTGCCAGCAGTGAAGCAGGTTTAGCCAAAAACATTCAGTACTTC. Translation gives CASSEAGLAKNIQYF.

The gene calls are TRBV6-5 and TRBJ2-7, with TRBD1 matching 11 bases. The junction had 2 bases not matched to a gene; V was cut back by 2 bases and J by 2 bases. Germline V CDR1 and CDR2: MNHEY, SVGAGI. The CDR3 loop spans 15 amino acids. Here the CDR3 DNA reads TGTGCCAGCAGTTACCAGGGACAGGGGGCCTACGAGCAGTACTTC. It codes for CASSYQGQGAYEQYF.

The rearrangement uses TRBV13 and TRBJ2-7; D remains ambiguous. The CDR3 contains 16 residues. CDR1 is PRHDT, CDR2 FYEKMQ, per germline (reference sequence). Trimming cost V 2 bases and J 3 bases, with 17 bases left between them. The CDR3 DNA sequence: TGTGCCAGCAGCTTATATCGAGGATCCTCTTTCTACGAGCAGTACTTC. Protein: CASSLYRGSSFYEQYF.

The chain uses TRBV7-9 and TRBJ2-5; TRBD2 aligns across 9 bases. The J segment lost 2 bases and the V segment lost 8 bases, leaving 12 bases of the junction unmatched. The CDR3 length is 16 residues. Germline V CDR1 and CDR2: SEHNR, FQNEAQ (reference sequence). CDR3 nucleotides: TGTGCCAGCGTAACCGCGGGGCTAGCGGGACAAGAGACCCAGTACTTC. This gives the protein CASVTAGLAGQETQYF. Full variable domain (remainder filled in from reference TRBV7-9 and TRBJ2-5): DTGVSQNPRHKITKRGQNVTFRCDPISEHNRLYWYRQTLGQGPEFLTYFQNEAQLEKSRLLSDRFSAERPKGSFSTLEIQRTEQGDSAMYLCASVTAGLAGQETQYFGPGTRLLVL.

This chain uses TRBV10-3 with TRBJ2-7, with D perhaps being TRBD1 or TRBD2 (7 bases each). Looked up from germline, CDR1 is ENHRY and CDR2 is SYGVKD. Trimming left V 4 bases short and J 6 bases short, with 25 bases between. The CDR3 is 17 amino acids. Here the CDR3 reads CAISGRGGAPASSEQYF. CDR3 nucleotides: TGTGCCATCAGTGGCAGGGGGGGGGCTCCCGCCAGCTCCGAGCAGTACTTC.

In DNA form, the CDR3 reads TGTGCCAGCAGTGAGTCGGGGGCAGATACGCAGTATTTT. It yields the protein CASSESGADTQYF. The chain recombines TRBV25-1 with TRBJ2-3; D is possibly TRBD2 (6 bases). The CDR3 loop spans 13 amino acids. In germline, CDR1 is MGHDK, CDR2 SYGVNS. V shed 3 bases and J shed 4 bases, with 8 bases lying between them.

This rearrangement joins TRBV27 to TRBJ2-5; 8 nucleotides line up with TRBD1. J lost 2 bases, V lost 4 bases, and 3 bases had no gene match. The CDR3 has 14 residues. Germline values: CDR1 MNHEY, CDR2 SMNVEV (reference sequence). Here the CDR3 reads CASSWTGPQETQYF. CDR3 DNA: TGTGCCAGCAGTTGGACAGGGCCACAAGAGACCCAGTACTTC.

This clone has more than one count but fewer than ten. This chain joins TRBV7-7 and TRBJ2-3; D perhaps matches TRBD1 (6 bases). The germline gives CDR1 SSHAT, CDR2 FNYEAQ (reference sequence). Trimming cost V 5 bases and J 0 bases, with 24 bases left between them. The CDR3 runs 19 residues. The CDR3 bases are TGTGCCAGCAGCCCCCGCCAGGGGAGATCGTGGTACAGCACAGATACGCAGTATTTT. This encodes CASSPRQGRSWYSTDTQYF.

This clone was recorded a few times. The chain carries TRBV4-3 and TRBJ2-1; 14 nucleotides line up with TRBD2. After removal of 0 bases from V and 7 bases from J, the junction contained 14 bases not matched to a gene. Germline V gene lookup returns CDR1 LGHNA and CDR2 YSLEER. CDR3 length: 20 amino acids. Here the CDR3 reads CASSQDCGLAGGPPWNEQFF. The CDR3 bases are TGCGCCAGCAGCCAAGATTGCGGACTAGCGGGAGGCCCACCGTGGAATGAGCAGTTCTTC.

The rearrangement links TRBV9 to TRBJ1-1; D gene unclear. CDR3 length: 14 residues. Trimming left V 0 bases short and J 4 bases short, with 10 bases between. Germline V gene data show CDR1 as SGDLS and CDR2 as YYNGEE. In DNA, the CDR3 is TGTGCCAGCAGCGTAGAAGAACGGGGCACTGAAGCTTTCTTT. This encodes CASSVEERGTEAFF.

There are a few counts of this clone. The chain combines TRBV5-6 with TRBJ1-1; D is ambiguous. The germline gives CDR1 SGHDT, CDR2 YYEEEE. This CDR3 spans 11 amino acids. V lost 0 bases and J lost 8, with 5 bases in between. CDR3 residues: CASSLALEAFF. CDR3 coding DNA: TGTGCCAGCAGCTTGGCCCTAGAAGCTTTCTTT.

The sample holds a few counts of this clone. The chain uses TRBV27 and TRBJ1-5, with D perhaps TRBD1 (5 bases). CDR1 is MNHEY, CDR2 SMNVEV, per germline (reference sequence). The CDR3 covers 14 residues. V dropped 6 bases and J dropped 4 bases, with 13 bases sitting between them. In nucleotides, the CDR3 is TGTGCCAGCAGAGGGACTCCCCCAAATCAGCCCCAGCATTTT. As protein: CASRGTPPNQPQHF.

The chain links TRBV28 to TRBJ2-1; D assignment may be TRBD1 or TRBD2 (5 bases each). The V end was cut by 3 bases, the J end by 8 bases, with 8 bases between. This CDR3 has 12 residues. Germline assignment: CDR1 MDHEN and CDR2 SYDVKM. CDR3 in amino acids: CASSFGADEQFF. The DNA of the CDR3 is TGTGCCAGCAGTTTCGGGGCGGATGAGCAGTTCTTC.

This clone was seen a few times. V and J are TRBV5-4 and TRBJ2-7; 9 nucleotides match TRBD2. Germline assignment: CDR1 SGHNT and CDR2 YYREEE (reference sequence). The CDR3 is 16 amino acids. V was pared by 4 bases and J by 5 bases, with 13 bases of the junction left unmatched. As DNA, the CDR3 is TGTGCCAGCAGCCCCCCTCCGGGACTAGCTCAAAACGAGCAGTACTTC. Translated, it gives CASSPPPGLAQNEQYF. Based on the CDR3 plus reference TRBV5-4 and TRBJ2-7, the full variable domain is ETGVTQSPTHLIKTRGQQVTLRCSSQSGHNTVSWYQQALGQGPQFIFQYYREEENGRGNFPPRFSGLQFPNYSSELNVNALELDDSALYLCASSPPPGLAQNEQYFGPGTRLTVT.

This clone was counted a few times. V is TRBV30 and J is TRBJ2-2; 8 bases agree with TRBD1. V shed 3 bases, J shed 8 bases, and the junction held 11 bases outside the gene matches. The CDR3 loop spans 15 amino acids. Germline values: CDR1 GTSNPN, CDR2 SVGIG (reference sequence). For the CDR3, the DNA is TGTGCCTGGAGAGAACGGGACAGGCTTTCGGGGGAGCTGTTTTTT. Translation: CAWRERDRLSGELFF.

There are a few counts of this clone. The chain carries TRBV5-1 and TRBJ2-7, with D perhaps TRBD2 (6 bases). Germline V gives CDR1 SGHRS, CDR2 YFSETQ. There are 15 residues in the CDR3. Trimming shortened V by 7 bases and J by 0 bases, and 17 bases separated the two germline ends. The DNA for the CDR3 is TGCGCCAGCCAGACTAGGCCGCACAACTCCTACGAGCAGTACTTC. Protein: CASQTRPHNSYEQYF.

The chain couples TRBV7-2 to TRBJ2-1; 8 bases match TRBD2. CDR3 length equals 16 residues. Germline V gives CDR1 SGHTA, CDR2 FQGNSA. Unmatched junction bases numbered 9, after V lost 3 bases and J lost 5 bases. The CDR3 sequence: CASSFIGTRANNEQFF. In nucleotides, the CDR3 is TGTGCCAGCAGCTTTATCGGGACTAGGGCCAACAATGAGCAGTTCTTC.

V gene TRBV6-1 combines with J gene TRBJ2-5; 9 positions agree with TRBD1. V was pared by 8 bases and J by 2 bases, with 6 bases of the junction left unmatched. Germline V CDR1 and CDR2: MNHNS, SASEGT. The CDR3 has 14 amino acids. CDR3 loop: CASYPGTGQETQYF. In DNA form, the CDR3 reads TGTGCCAGCTATCCGGGGACAGGGCAAGAGACCCAGTACTTC.

This clone was counted between two and nine times. The V and J genes are TRBV28 and TRBJ2-4, with TRBD2 matching over 11 bases. The CDR3 contains 18 residues. Trimming at V came to 2 bases and at J to 3 bases, leaving 9 bases not matched to a gene. CDR1 is MDHEN, CDR2 SYDVKM, per germline. In DNA, the CDR3 is TGTGCCAGCAGTTTAAAGCTAGCGGGAGGCCCCTTCAAAAACATTCAGTACTTC. Protein product: CASSLKLAGGPFKNIQYF.

The gene calls are TRBV6-6 and TRBJ2-4; D remains unclear. Trimming took 7 bases from V and 7 from J, leaving 8 bases between them. This CDR3 has 11 amino acids. Germline V gene sequence: CDR1 MNHNY, CDR2 SVGAGI (reference sequence). For the CDR3, the DNA is TGTGCCAGCACCAGTTCGAACATTCAGTACTTC. Protein sequence: CASTSSNIQYF.

This clone has only a few counts. V usage is TRBV9 and J usage is TRBJ2-3; TRBD2 might be the D (6 bases). Per the germline V gene, CDR1 is SGDLS and CDR2 is YYNGEE. Trimming stripped 4 bases from V and 0 bases from J, with 18 bases between. This CDR3 is built from 17 residues. CDR3 sequence: CASSPPPRGPSTDTQYF. For the CDR3, the DNA is TGTGCCAGCAGCCCTCCCCCGCGGGGACCTAGCACAGATACGCAGTATTTT.

This chain connects TRBV6-1 to TRBJ2-3, with TRBD2 identical over 8 bases. The V gene end was trimmed by 2 bases and the J gene end by 1 base; junction bases not matched to a gene: 11. This CDR3 is 18 amino acids long. Germline CDR1 MNHNS, CDR2 SASEGT. CDR3 in DNA: TGTGCCAGCAGTGAAATCGCGGGAGGAAATCGGCGCACAGATACGCAGTATTTT. It translates to CASSEIAGGNRRTDTQYF.

V usage is TRBV19 and J usage is TRBJ1-2; TRBD1 agrees at 8 bases. The CDR3 is 15 amino acids. CDR1 is LNHDA, CDR2 SQIVND, per germline (reference sequence). The V and J ends lost 3 bases and 3 bases, in that order; junction bases with no gene match: 6. The CDR3 DNA reads TGTGCCAGTAGTATGCCGGGACAGGACTACTATGGCTACACCTTC. This gives the protein CASSMPGQDYYGYTF.

The chain joins TRBV5-1 to TRBJ2-1; TRBD1 might be the D (6 bases). Germline-derived CDR1 and CDR2 are SGHRS and YFSETQ. The length of the CDR3 is 14 residues. Trimming removed 5 bases from V and 7 bases from J, with 16 bases in between. CDR3 DNA sequence: TGCGCCAGCAGGCCCGGGACACAAGTAAATGAGCAGTTCTTC. Translated: CASRPGTQVNEQFF.

J is TRBJ1-2 and V is TRBV4-1; D unclear. The CDR3 is 11 amino acids. Trimming removed 5 bases at V and 8 bases at J, with 9 bases between. Germline values: CDR1 MGHRA, CDR2 YSYEKL. For the CDR3, the DNA is TGCGCCAGCAGCTACCATGGAGGCTACACCTTC. It translates to CASSYHGGYTF.

This chain joins TRBV19 and TRBJ1-1, with D perhaps matching TRBD1 (6 bases). The CDR3 is 14 residues long. Trimming stripped 5 bases from V and 5 bases from J, with 15 bases between. The germline CDR1 and CDR2 sequences are LNHDA and SQIVND (reference sequence). CDR3 amino acids: CASSLGGGRTEAFF. CDR3 coding DNA: TGTGCCAGTAGTCTCGGCGGGGGGCGAACTGAAGCTTTCTTT.

This clone has a handful of counts. The chain has TRBV29-1 and TRBJ2-3; tentative D call: TRBD1 (5 bases). Trimming took 4 bases from V and 4 from J, leaving 12 bases between them. Germline V gene sequence: CDR1 SQVTM, CDR2 ANQGSEA. The CDR3 extends over 13 amino acids. The CDR3 coding sequence is TGCAGCGTTGTGGGGCAGGGTCCAGATACGCAGTATTTT. Translating gives CSVVGQGPDTQYF.

This clone was recorded a few times. J is TRBJ2-7 and V is TRBV19; 8 nucleotides agree with TRBD1. V trimming: 8 bases; J trimming: 3 bases; junction bases outside the gene matches: 3. CDR1 and CDR2 (germline): LNHDA, SQIVND (reference sequence). The CDR3 is 12 residues long. CDR3 region: CASRDRGYEQYF. In DNA form, the CDR3 reads TGTGCCAGTCGCGACAGGGGCTACGAGCAGTACTTC.

This chain links TRBV9 with TRBJ1-2; D gene ambiguous. This CDR3 spans 21 amino acids. V lost 0 bases, J lost 1 base, and 28 bases lay in between. Germline assignment: CDR1 SGDLS and CDR2 YYNGEE. CDR3 coding DNA: TGTGCCAGCAGCGTAGGAGCCCCCGAAGGACTCGCCGCCTCCGTTAACTATGGCTACACCTTC. It encodes CASSVGAPEGLAASVNYGYTF.

About this clone itself: At the DNA level, this CDR3 is encoded by other sequences in the same sample as well. The V gene is TRBV5-1, the J gene TRBJ1-5, with 8 bases that match TRBD1. J gave up 4 bases and V 0 bases, and 3 bases lay outside the gene matches. CDR3 length: 15 amino acids. The germline V gene encodes CDR1 SGHRS and CDR2 YFSETQ. As DNA, the CDR3 is TGCGCCAGCAGCTTGGGACAGGGGCTGAATCAGCCCCAGCATTTT. Translating it yields CASSLGQGLNQPQHF.

V and J are TRBV9 and TRBJ1-3; D remains ambiguous. The CDR3 is made up of 15 amino acids. Germline V gene data show CDR1 as SGDLS and CDR2 as YYNGEE. Trimming pared 2 bases from V and 0 bases from J, leaving 9 bases between. For the CDR3, the DNA is TGTGCCAGCAGCGTGAGTCCTCTCTCTGGAAACACCATATATTTT. It translates to CASSVSPLSGNTIYF.

The CDR3 here is CASSATHGGTNYGYTF. The CDR3 nucleotides read TGTGCCAGCAGTGCAACACACGGAGGAACTAACTATGGCTACACCTTC. The chain employs TRBV6-1 and TRBJ1-2; D is unresolved. The germline V and J ends were trimmed by 4 bases and 0 bases, with 15 bases remaining between them. CDR1 is MNHNS and CDR2 is SASEGT in the germline V gene. This CDR3 contains 16 residues.